This T cell receptor beta chain stems from a study of T cell responses to AZD1222 COVID-19 vaccine. Study-wide points: Baseline serostatus was positive in only six AZD1222 recipients.

Profiling relied on immunoSEQ multiplex PCR, and the TCRdb table lists in-frame clones only, not all of them. This table has around 150,000 clones, over 85% appearing once. About this clone itself: Its antigen is not identified. At one end, the junction sequence differs from germline, possibly due to a read error.

The sample was peripheral blood, taken on day 0 of AZD1222 vaccination. The TCR sequence derives from an adult in good health.

CDR3 protein: CASSQWSGGPQSNF. The CDR3, as DNA: TGTGCCAGCAGCCAGTGGAGCGGGGGCCCCCAGTCTAACTTC. The chain couples TRBV3-1 (or the pseudogene TRBV3-2) to TRBJ2-5; 8 nucleotides line up with TRBD2. The CDR3 sequence is 14 residues long. Germline V gene lookup returns CDR1 LGHDT and CDR2 YNNKEL (reference sequence).